This paragraph reports one T cell receptor beta chain. These data belong to a study of blood T cell repertoires in COVID-19. Looking at the study overall: Acute and convalescent COVID-19 samples came from the United States, Italy and Spain. PBMCs, B-cell-depleted T cells, or T cells were the source of the cDNA or gDNA that made up the material.

Original data processing: Nucleated cell number was recorded as an estimate derived from reference gene primer amplification. Assay used: immunoSEQ multiplex PCR; TCRdb lists only in-frame clones, some missing. V, J and clone size are taken as reported in that table, and D and trimming were inferred from the DNA itself. Here the sample spans fewer than 300,000 clones, 91% being singletons. The sequenced sample was peripheral blood. The sequence derives from a woman under 40 with COVID-19, enrolled during active disease.

CDR3 bases: TGTGCCAGCAGCTTAGTGGGGGGGCCCCTCCCCGGGGAGCTGTTTTTT. Translation gives CASSLVGGPLPGELFF. The V gene is TRBV7-9, the J gene TRBJ2-2; TRBD2 is a possible D gene (7 bases). V was trimmed by 1 base and J by 6 bases, leaving 15 bases between them. This CDR3 contains 16 residues. Germline V gives CDR1 SEHNR, CDR2 FQNEAQ (reference sequence).